Below are 10 T cell receptor beta chains sequenced from a single sample in a study of blood T cell repertoires in COVID-19. Produced via immunoSEQ multiplex PCR; TCRdb's table is partial and in-frame only. The table includes around 200,000 clones, about nine tenths detected once. Sequencing was performed on peripheral blood. All receptors come from a man aged 65-85 years with active or convalescent COVID-19.

This clone was found a few times. V usage is TRBV4-2 and J usage is TRBJ1-1; 8 bases line up with TRBD1. The J segment lost 4 bases and the V segment lost 4 bases, leaving 14 bases of the junction unmatched. CDR1 is LGHNA and CDR2 is YNFKEQ in the germline V gene. The CDR3 sequence is 17 residues long. CDR3 DNA sequence: TGTGCCAGCAGCCCAGGTCTCAGGGGGCGCTCGGGCACTGAAGCTTTCTTT. The encoded protein is CASSPGLRGRSGTEAFF.

The chain carries TRBV6-5 and TRBJ1-4; D is unclear. Germline lookup yields CDR1 MNHEY and CDR2 SVGAGI. Trimming cost V 6 bases and J 0 bases, with 11 bases left between them. The CDR3 runs 15 residues. The DNA for the CDR3 is TGTGCCAGCAGCGCCGTGAGCTCAACTAATGAAAAACTGTTTTTT. Protein product: CASSAVSSTNEKLFF.

The rearrangement joins TRBV28 to TRBJ2-7; 10 bases agree with TRBD1. J was trimmed by 2 bases and V by 1 base; bases with no gene match: 2. CDR3 length: 15 residues. Germline-derived CDR1 and CDR2 are MDHEN and SYDVKM. The CDR3 sequence is CASSLSGTGAYEQYF. The CDR3 DNA reads TGTGCCAGCAGTTTATCCGGGACAGGGGCCTACGAGCAGTACTTC.

V usage is TRBV7-9 and J usage is TRBJ2-2; 10 nucleotides agree with TRBD2. This CDR3 has 17 amino acids. Germline V gene sequence: CDR1 SEHNR, CDR2 FQNEAQ (reference sequence). J lost 4 bases, V lost 5 bases, and 10 bases had no gene match. Written as DNA, the CDR3 is TGTGCCAGCAGCCCCCTCCCCACTAGCGGGACCACCGGGGAGCTGTTTTTT. Its protein product is CASSPLPTSGTTGELFF.

At least ten counts were recorded for this clone. The chain couples TRBV2 to TRBJ1-5; D remains ambiguous. The germline gives CDR1 SNHLY, CDR2 FYNNEI. The V end lost 1 base, the J end lost 10 bases, and 11 bases lay between the germline ends. The CDR3 contains 13 residues. In DNA, the CDR3 is TGTGCCAGCAGTGAAGTGGGAGGGCCTCCCCAGCATTTT. As protein: CASSEVGGPPQHF.

This clone was seen a single time. This rearrangement joins TRBV28 to TRBJ2-1; TRBD2 might be the D (5 bases). Germline CDR1 is MDHEN and CDR2 is SYDVKM. This CDR3 spans 13 amino acids. V gave up 6 bases and J gave up 10 bases, with 16 bases separating them. For the CDR3, the DNA is TGTGCCAGCAGGACGGGTATCCCGGGGGAGCAGTTCTTC. Its translation: CASRTGIPGEQFF.

The chain has TRBV27 and TRBJ1-2, with TRBD1 as a possible D gene (6 bases). The V end was cut by 5 bases, the J end by 0 bases, with 10 bases between. The CDR3 covers 14 residues. CDR1 is MNHEY and CDR2 is SMNVEV in the germline V gene (reference sequence). The CDR3 nucleotides are TGTGCCAGCAGTGTGGACAGAGCTAACTATGGCTACACCTTC. It codes for CASSVDRANYGYTF.

V gene TRBV30 combines with J gene TRBJ1-5, with D possibly TRBD1 on 5 matching bases. Trimming took 2 bases from V and 1 from J, leaving 15 bases between them. The V gene's germline CDR1 is GTSNPN and CDR2 SVGIG (reference sequence). The CDR3 extends over 16 amino acids. The CDR3 is CAWSPGGTRSNQPQHF. The CDR3 DNA sequence: TGTGCCTGGAGTCCCGGGGGGACGAGGAGCAATCAGCCCCAGCATTTT.

This chain uses TRBV18 with TRBJ2-2; D unresolved. The CDR3 has 14 residues. The germline V gene has CDR1 KGHSH and CDR2 LQKENI. V lost 3 bases and J lost 4, with 9 bases in between. The CDR3 here is CASSPPRSTGELFF. The CDR3 nucleotides are TGTGCCAGCTCACCCCCAAGGAGCACCGGGGAGCTGTTTTTT. Full variable domain (missing parts from reference TRBV18 and TRBJ2-2): NAGVMQNPRHLVRRRGQEARLRCSPMKGHSHVYWYRQLPEEGLKFMVYLQKENIIDESGMPKERFSAEFPKEGPSILRIQQVVRGDSAAYFCASSPPRSTGELFFGEGSRLTVL.

The chain couples TRBV12-3 or TRBV12-4 to TRBJ1-1, with TRBD1 matching 7 bases. This CDR3 spans 13 amino acids. The trim removed 7 bases at V and 1 base at J, leaving 3 bases unmatched. The CDR3 sequence: CASKDRPNTEAFF. The DNA for the CDR3 is TGTGCCAGCAAGGACAGGCCGAACACTGAAGCTTTCTTT.